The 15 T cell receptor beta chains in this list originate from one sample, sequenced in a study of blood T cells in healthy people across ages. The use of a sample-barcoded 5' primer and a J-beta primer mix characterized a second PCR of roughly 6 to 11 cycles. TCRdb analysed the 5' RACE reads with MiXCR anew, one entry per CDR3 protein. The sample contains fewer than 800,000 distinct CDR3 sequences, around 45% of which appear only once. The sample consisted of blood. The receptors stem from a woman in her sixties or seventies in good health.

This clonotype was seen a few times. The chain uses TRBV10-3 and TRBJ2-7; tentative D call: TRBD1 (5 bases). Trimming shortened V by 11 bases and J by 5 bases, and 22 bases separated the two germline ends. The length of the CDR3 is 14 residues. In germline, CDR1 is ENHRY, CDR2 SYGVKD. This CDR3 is CASSPGPGSHEQYF. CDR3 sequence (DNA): TGTGCCTCCTCGCCAGGGCCAGGGTCCCACGAGCAGTACTTC.

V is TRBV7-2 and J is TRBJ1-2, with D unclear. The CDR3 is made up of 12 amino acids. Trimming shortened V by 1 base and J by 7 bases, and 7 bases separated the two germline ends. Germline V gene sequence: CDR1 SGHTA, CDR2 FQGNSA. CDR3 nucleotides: TGTGCCAGCAGCTTAGAGGTTGGTGGCTACACCTTC. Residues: CASSLEVGGYTF. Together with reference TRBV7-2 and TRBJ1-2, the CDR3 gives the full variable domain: GAGVSQSPSNKVTEKGKDVELRCDPISGHTALYWYRQSLGQGLEFLIYFQGNSAPDKSGLPSDRFSAERTGGSVSTLTIQRTQQEDSAVYLCASSLEVGGYTFGSGTRLTVV.

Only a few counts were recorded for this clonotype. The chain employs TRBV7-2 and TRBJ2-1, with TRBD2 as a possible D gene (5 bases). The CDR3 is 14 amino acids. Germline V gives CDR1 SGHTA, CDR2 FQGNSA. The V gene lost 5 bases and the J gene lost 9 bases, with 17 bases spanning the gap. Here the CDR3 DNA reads TGTGCCAGCAGCGTCCTAGCTAATATCGGTGAGCAGTTCTTC. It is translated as CASSVLANIGEQFF.

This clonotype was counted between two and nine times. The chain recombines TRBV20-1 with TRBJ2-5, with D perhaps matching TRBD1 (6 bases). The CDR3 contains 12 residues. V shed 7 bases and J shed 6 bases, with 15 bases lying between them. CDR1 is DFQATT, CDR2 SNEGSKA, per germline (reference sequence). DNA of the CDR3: TGCAGTGGCATACAGGGAGCAAAGACCCAGTACTTC. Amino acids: CSGIQGAKTQYF.

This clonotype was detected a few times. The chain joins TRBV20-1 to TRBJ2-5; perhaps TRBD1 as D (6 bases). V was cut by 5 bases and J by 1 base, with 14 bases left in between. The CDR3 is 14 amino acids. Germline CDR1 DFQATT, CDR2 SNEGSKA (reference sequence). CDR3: CSASGQTSQETQYF. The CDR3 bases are TGCAGTGCTTCCGGACAGACTTCCCAAGAGACCCAGTACTTC.

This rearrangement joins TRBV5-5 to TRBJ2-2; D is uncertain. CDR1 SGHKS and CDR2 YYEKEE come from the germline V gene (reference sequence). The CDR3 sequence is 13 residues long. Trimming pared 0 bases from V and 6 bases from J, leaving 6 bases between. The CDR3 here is CASSLVSAGELFF. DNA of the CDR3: TGTGCCAGCAGCTTGGTCAGCGCCGGGGAGCTGTTTTTT.

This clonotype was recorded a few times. CDR3 amino acids: CSVEGGQGADYDTQYF. In DNA form, the CDR3 reads TGCAGCGTTGAAGGGGGACAGGGGGCGGATTACGATACGCAGTATTTT. The chain joins TRBV29-1 to TRBJ2-3; 12 nucleotides match TRBD1. With V trimmed by 1 base and J by 6 bases, 8 bases remained unmatched. The CDR3 runs to 16 residues. Germline V gene sequence: CDR1 SQVTM, CDR2 ANQGSEA.

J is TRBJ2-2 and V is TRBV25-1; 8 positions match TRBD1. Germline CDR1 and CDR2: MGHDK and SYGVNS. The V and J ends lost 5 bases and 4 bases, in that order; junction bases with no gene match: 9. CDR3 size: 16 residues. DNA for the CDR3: TGTGCCAGCAGTCGGCCCGGACAGGGTGGCACCGGGGAGCTGTTTTTT. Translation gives CASSRPGQGGTGELFF.

The CDR3 nucleotides read TGTGCCAGCAGCCTATTGACAGGGCCGCTCCAGTACTTC. It yields the protein CASSLLTGPLQYF. V and J are TRBV14 and TRBJ2-7; 7 bases line up with TRBD1. CDR1 is SGHDN, CDR2 FVKESK, per germline. This CDR3 comprises 13 residues. V dropped 4 bases and J dropped 10; count of bases not matched to a gene: 10.

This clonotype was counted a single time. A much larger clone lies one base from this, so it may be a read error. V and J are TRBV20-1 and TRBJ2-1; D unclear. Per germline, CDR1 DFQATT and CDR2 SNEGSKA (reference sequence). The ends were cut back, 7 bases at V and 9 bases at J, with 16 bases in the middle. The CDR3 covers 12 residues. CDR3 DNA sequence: TGCAGTGTCGTTGGTCGCAGCAGTGAGCAGTTCTTC. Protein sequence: CSVVGRSSEQFF.

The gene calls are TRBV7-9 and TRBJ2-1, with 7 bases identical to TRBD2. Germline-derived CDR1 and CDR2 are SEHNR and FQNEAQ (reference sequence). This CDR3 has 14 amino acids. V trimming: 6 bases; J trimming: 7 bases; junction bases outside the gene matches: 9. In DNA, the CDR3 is TGTGCCAGCAGTGGACGAGCGGGAATGAATGAGCAGTTCTTC. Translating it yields CASSGRAGMNEQFF.

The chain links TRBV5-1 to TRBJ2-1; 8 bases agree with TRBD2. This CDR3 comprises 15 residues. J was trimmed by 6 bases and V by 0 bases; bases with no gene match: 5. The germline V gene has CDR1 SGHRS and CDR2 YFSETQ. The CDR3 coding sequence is TGCGCCAGCAGCTTGGGGGCGGGAGGAGGCAATGAGCAGTTCTTC. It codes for CASSLGAGGGNEQFF.

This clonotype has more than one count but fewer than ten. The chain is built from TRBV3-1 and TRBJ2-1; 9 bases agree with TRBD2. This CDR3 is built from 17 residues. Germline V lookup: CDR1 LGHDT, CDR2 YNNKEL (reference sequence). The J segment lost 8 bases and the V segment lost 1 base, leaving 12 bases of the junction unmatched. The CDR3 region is CASSQGGLAGRIDEQFF. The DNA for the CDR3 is TGTGCCAGCAGCCAAGGGGGTCTAGCGGGAAGAATTGATGAGCAGTTCTTC.

The CDR3 DNA is TGTGCCAGCAGTTTATCGGGGGCCGGGGCGGGAGCCGACGAGCAGTACTTC. Amino acid sequence: CASSLSGAGAGADEQYF. This rearrangement joins TRBV27 to TRBJ2-7; tentative D call: TRBD2 (7 bases). The germline V gene has CDR1 MNHEY and CDR2 SMNVEV (reference sequence). The germline V and J ends were trimmed by 0 bases and 5 bases, with 20 bases remaining between them. The CDR3 is made up of 17 amino acids.

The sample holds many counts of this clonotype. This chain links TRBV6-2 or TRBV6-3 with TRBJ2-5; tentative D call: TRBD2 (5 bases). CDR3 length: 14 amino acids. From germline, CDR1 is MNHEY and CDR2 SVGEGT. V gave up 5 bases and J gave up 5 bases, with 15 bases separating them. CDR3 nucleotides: TGTGCCAGCAGTCGTACCCTAGGAGGCGAGACCCAGTACTTC. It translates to CASSRTLGGETQYF.